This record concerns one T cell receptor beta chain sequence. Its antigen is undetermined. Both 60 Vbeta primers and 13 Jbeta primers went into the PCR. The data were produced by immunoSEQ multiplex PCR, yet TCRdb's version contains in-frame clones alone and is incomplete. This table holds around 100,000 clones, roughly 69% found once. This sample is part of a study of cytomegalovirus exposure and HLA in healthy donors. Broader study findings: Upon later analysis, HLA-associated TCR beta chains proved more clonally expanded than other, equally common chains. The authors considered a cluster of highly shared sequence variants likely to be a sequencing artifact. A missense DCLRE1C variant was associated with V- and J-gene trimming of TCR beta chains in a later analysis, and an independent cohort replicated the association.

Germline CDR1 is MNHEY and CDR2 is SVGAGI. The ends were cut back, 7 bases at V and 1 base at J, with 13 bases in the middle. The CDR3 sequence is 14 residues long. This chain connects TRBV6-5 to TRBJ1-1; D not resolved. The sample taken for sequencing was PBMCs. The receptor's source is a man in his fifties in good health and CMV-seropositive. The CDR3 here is CASTPPGSNTEAFF. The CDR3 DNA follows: TGTGCCAGCACCCCACCGGGTTCGAACACTGAAGCTTTCTTT.